These 27 T cell receptor beta chains were all obtained from the same sample, sequenced in a study of breast tumors, draining lymph nodes, adjacent tissues. One entry per CDR3 protein results from TCRdb running MiXCR on the multiplex PCR reads. The sample lists fewer than 200,000 distinct CDR3 sequences; 33% were seen once. Samples came from axillary lymph nodes draining the breast cancer. Specimen: axillary lymph node tissue. Receptor source: a female donor with breast cancer. Some clones in this sample may be carry-over from other donors' samples.

This clonotype was detected ten times or more. This chain joins TRBV18 and TRBJ2-2; no definite D call. Trimming left V 1 base short and J 6 bases short, with 12 bases between. This CDR3 is 15 amino acids long. From germline, CDR1 is KGHSH and CDR2 LQKENI. CDR3 DNA sequence: TGTGCCAGCTCACCACTCAAAAGTCTTTCCGGGGAGCTGTTTTTT. Residues: CASSPLKSLSGELFF.

As concerns this clonotype: At one end the junction does not follow the germline gene, possibly because of a read error. V usage is TRBV10-3 and J usage is TRBJ1-6; D unclear. The germline gives CDR1 ENHRY, CDR2 SYGVKD. The CDR3 loop spans 12 amino acids. This CDR3 is CAISDPELPHHF. CDR3 in DNA: TGTGCCATCAGTGACCCGGAATTACCCCACCACTTT.

The J gene is TRBJ2-7, the V gene TRBV5-1; TRBD1 matches 9 bases. The junction had 4 bases not matched to a gene; V was cut back by 6 bases and J by 0 bases. Per the germline V gene, CDR1 is SGHRS and CDR2 is YFSETQ. The CDR3 spans 14 residues. In nucleotides, the CDR3 is TGCGCCAGCAAACCGGGACAGGGCTCCTACGAGCAGTACTTC. It encodes CASKPGQGSYEQYF.

This clonotype was picked up many times. This sequence joins TRBV30 and TRBJ1-4, with D possibly TRBD1 on 5 matching bases. CDR1 is GTSNPN, CDR2 SVGIG, per germline (reference sequence). The CDR3 covers 14 residues. The V end lost 4 bases, the J end lost 8 bases, and 17 bases lay between the germline ends. Written as DNA, the CDR3 is TGTGCCTGGAATTCAGTGGGACTTCGGGAAAAACTGTTTTTT. This encodes CAWNSVGLREKLFF.

The table lists this clonotype with a count of one. This chain links TRBV9 with TRBJ1-6; D may be TRBD1 (5 bases). V gave up 0 bases and J gave up 4 bases, with 14 bases separating them. The germline gives CDR1 SGDLS, CDR2 YYNGEE. The CDR3 length is 17 residues. CDR3 in amino acids: CASSVGASGAYNSPLHF. The CDR3 DNA reads as TGTGCCAGCAGCGTAGGGGCTAGCGGGGCATATAATTCACCCCTCCACTTT.

V and J are TRBV20-1 and TRBJ1-6, with TRBD1 matching 9 bases. The CDR3 has 17 amino acids. Trimming cost V 6 bases and J 8 bases; bases outside gene matches: 17. CDR1 and CDR2 (germline): DFQATT, SNEGSKA (reference sequence). Here the CDR3 reads CSASSLVTGGPHSPLHF. The CDR3, as DNA: TGCAGTGCCAGCAGTTTAGTGACAGGGGGGCCCCATTCACCCCTCCACTTT.

V gene TRBV24-1 combines with J gene TRBJ2-2, with TRBD2 as a possible D gene (5 bases). Per germline, CDR1 KGHDR and CDR2 SFDVKD. This CDR3 contains 13 residues. V shed 12 bases and J shed 0 bases, with 10 bases lying between them. CDR3 bases: TGTGCCTCTGAGACTACGAACACCGGGGAGCTGTTTTTT. This codes for CASETTNTGELFF.

This clonotype has just a few counts. The conserved final phenylalanine or tryptophan is absent from the CDR3, which likely points to a read error. J is TRBJ1-4 and V is TRBV25-1; the D gene is possibly TRBD1 (5 bases). Per the germline V gene, CDR1 is MGHDK and CDR2 is SYGVNS. The length of the CDR3 is 18 residues. The V end lost 2 bases, the J end lost 7 bases, and 23 bases lay between the germline ends. The CDR3 sequence is CASSEPLPDQRGSEKLFI. Written as DNA, the CDR3 is TGTGCCAGCAGTGAACCGCTGCCCGACCAGAGGGGTAGTGAAAAACTGTTTATC.

The sample holds many counts of this clonotype. The rearrangement links TRBV7-2 to TRBJ2-7; D may correspond to TRBD1 or TRBD2 (5 bases each). Trimming cost V 4 bases and J 0 bases, with 13 bases left between them. This CDR3 contains 15 residues. CDR1 is SGHTA, CDR2 FQGNSA, per germline. The CDR3 DNA sequence: TGTGCCAGCAGCTCAGCCGGGACCCTCTCCTACGAGCAGTACTTC. This encodes CASSSAGTLSYEQYF. Full variable domain (remainder filled in from reference TRBV7-2 and TRBJ2-7): GAGVSQSPSNKVTEKGKDVELRCDPISGHTALYWYRQSLGQGLEFLIYFQGNSAPDKSGLPSDRFSAERTGGSVSTLTIQRTQQEDSAVYLCASSSAGTLSYEQYFGPGTRLTVT.

This sequence joins TRBV9 and TRBJ1-2; D possibly corresponds to TRBD1 (5 bases). The CDR3 length is 13 residues. Germline V gene data show CDR1 as SGDLS and CDR2 as YYNGEE. Trimming cost V 0 bases and J 7 bases, with 10 bases left between them. CDR3 in DNA: TGTGCCAGCAGCGTAGAGGTTGGGGGTGGCTACACCTTC. It specifies CASSVEVGGGYTF.

The sample holds many counts of this clonotype. The chain employs TRBV9 and TRBJ1-2; D is uncertain. The V gene lost 0 bases and the J gene lost 3 bases, with 9 bases spanning the gap. Per germline, CDR1 SGDLS and CDR2 YYNGEE. The CDR3 totals 14 residues. The chain's CDR3 is CASSVAGRDYGYTF. The CDR3 DNA follows: TGTGCCAGCAGCGTAGCCGGCAGAGACTATGGCTACACCTTC.

This clonotype occurred many times. The chain links TRBV11-2 to TRBJ2-7; tentatively, D is TRBD1 (5 bases). Germline CDR1 and CDR2: SGHAT and FQNNGV. CDR3 size: 14 residues. The V end lost 5 bases, the J end lost 0 bases, and 11 bases lay between the germline ends. The CDR3 sequence is CASSERGPSYEQYF. CDR3 DNA sequence: TGTGCCAGCAGCGAAAGGGGCCCCTCCTACGAGCAGTACTTC.

This clonotype was picked up many times. This chain connects TRBV3-1 to TRBJ1-3, with D maybe TRBD1 (5 bases). The CDR3 totals 15 residues. CDR1 is LGHDT, CDR2 YNNKEL, per germline (reference sequence). V was cut by 4 bases and J by 3 bases, with 13 bases left in between. The CDR3 loop is CASSPQQGSGNTIYF. CDR3 bases: TGTGCCAGCAGCCCCCAGCAGGGAAGTGGAAACACCATATATTTT.

The table lists this clonotype with many counts. This rearrangement joins TRBV9 to TRBJ2-5; 8 bases align to TRBD1. CDR3 length equals 14 residues. With 4 bases clipped from V and 5 bases from J, the junction kept 7 bases outside the gene matches. Germline lookup yields CDR1 SGDLS and CDR2 YYNGEE. The CDR3 loop is CASSPRQGRETQYF. The CDR3 nucleotides read TGTGCCAGCAGCCCCCGACAGGGGAGGGAGACCCAGTACTTC.

The rearrangement links TRBV11-2 to TRBJ2-2; no clear D gene. This CDR3 has 15 amino acids. Trimming cost V 7 bases and J 4 bases, with 16 bases left between them. CDR1 and CDR2 from the germline V gene are SGHAT and FQNNGV. This chain's CDR3 is CASNPPDGPTGELFF. CDR3 bases: TGTGCCAGCAACCCCCCCGACGGGCCCACCGGGGAGCTGTTTTTT.

This rearrangement joins TRBV24-1 to TRBJ2-7; weak D call: TRBD1 (5 bases). This CDR3 has 15 amino acids. Trimming cost V 5 bases and J 2 bases, with 15 bases left between them. CDR1 is KGHDR, CDR2 SFDVKD, per germline. CDR3 in amino acids: CATSGGAASTYEQYF. The CDR3, as DNA: TGTGCCACCAGTGGTGGGGCAGCTTCGACCTACGAGCAGTACTTC.

The CDR3 region is CSADGTSGGYTF. CDR3 nucleotide sequence: TGCAGTGCTGACGGGACTAGCGGGGGGTACACCTTC. This chain links TRBV20-1 with TRBJ1-2; weak D call: TRBD1 (5 bases). The V end lost 5 bases, the J end lost 11 bases, and 18 bases lay between the germline ends. Germline CDR1 DFQATT, CDR2 SNEGSKA (reference sequence). This CDR3 spans 12 amino acids.

This clonotype was counted at least ten times. This chain uses TRBV20-1 with TRBJ2-1, with 9 bases lining up with TRBD2. The CDR3 length is 17 residues. Unmatched junction bases numbered 7, after V lost 0 bases and J lost 1 base. Looked up from germline, CDR1 is DFQATT and CDR2 is SNEGSKA (reference sequence). The CDR3 region is CSARDRSSGASYNEQFF. The CDR3, as DNA: TGCAGTGCTAGAGATAGGTCTAGCGGGGCTTCCTACAATGAGCAGTTCTTC.

To note about this clonotype: A read error may be the cause here, since a much bigger clone is one base away. In DNA, the CDR3 is TGTGCCAGCAGCCAAGTTTTGGTAGCGGGAGTCCACGAGCAGTGCTTC. Its protein is CASSQVLVAGVHEQCF. The J gene is TRBJ2-7, the V gene TRBV3-1; 9 nucleotides line up with TRBD2. The CDR3 has 16 amino acids. From germline, CDR1 is LGHDT and CDR2 YNNKEL (reference sequence).

The sample holds a few counts of this clonotype. The V and J genes are TRBV3-1 and TRBJ2-3; 12 bases align to TRBD2. Per germline, CDR1 LGHDT and CDR2 YNNKEL (reference sequence). The V gene end was trimmed by 4 bases and the J gene end by 2 bases; junction bases not matched to a gene: 4. The CDR3 runs 16 residues. In DNA form, the CDR3 reads TGTGCCAGCAGCCCTTCTAGCGGGGGGGCCACAGATACGCAGTATTTT. Translation gives CASSPSSGGATDTQYF.

This clonotype was detected many times. The chain has TRBV6-2 or TRBV6-3 and TRBJ2-5; D may be TRBD1 or TRBD2 (5 bases each). The length of the CDR3 is 13 residues. CDR1 is MNHEY and CDR2 is SVGEGT in the germline V gene. Trimming took 7 bases from V and 0 from J, leaving 9 bases between them. This CDR3 reads CASMRGYQETQYF. The CDR3 DNA sequence: TGTGCCAGCATGAGGGGATACCAAGAGACCCAGTACTTC.

This clonotype was observed many times. V is TRBV7-9 and J is TRBJ1-3; D remains unclear. Germline assignment: CDR1 SEHNR and CDR2 FQNEAQ (reference sequence). V lost 9 bases and J lost 4, with 7 bases in between. CDR3 length: 11 amino acids. The CDR3: CASPSGNTIYF. The CDR3 nucleotides read TGTGCCAGTCCGAGCGGAAACACCATATATTTT.

This clonotype was seen ten or more times. This chain links TRBV7-8 with TRBJ2-3; 12 nucleotides align to TRBD2. The CDR3 is 19 amino acids. Germline CDR1 reads SGHVS; CDR2 reads FQNEAQ. The J segment lost 1 base and the V segment lost 0 bases, leaving 8 bases of the junction unmatched. The CDR3 loop reads CASSLAKLAGGTGTDTQYF. DNA for the CDR3: TGTGCCAGCAGCTTAGCGAAACTAGCGGGGGGAACCGGCACAGATACGCAGTATTTT.

This clonotype showed up just a few times. A read error may be the cause here, since a much bigger clone is one base away. The chain is built from TRBV5-1 and TRBJ2-7; TRBD1 aligns across 9 bases. The germline CDR1 and CDR2 sequences are SGHRS and YFSETQ. V lost 0 bases, J lost 4 bases, and 8 bases stayed unmatched. The CDR3 extends over 16 amino acids. The chain's CDR3 is CASSLATGGSGYEQYF. CDR3 DNA sequence: TGCGCCAGCAGCTTGGCCACAGGGGGCAGCGGATACGAGCAGTACTTC.

There are many counts of this clonotype. The V gene is TRBV20-1, the J gene TRBJ2-3; tentative D call: TRBD2 (5 bases). Trimming pared 4 bases from V and 4 bases from J, leaving 15 bases between. Germline V gene sequence: CDR1 DFQATT, CDR2 SNEGSKA (reference sequence). CDR3 length equals 14 residues. CDR3 amino acids: CSANRVAPPDTQYF. The CDR3 region has the DNA TGCAGTGCTAACCGGGTAGCGCCCCCAGATACGCAGTATTTT.

This clonotype was found many times. The chain employs TRBV7-2 and TRBJ2-4, with D uncertain. The germline V gene encodes CDR1 SGHTA and CDR2 FQGNSA. The CDR3 contains 14 residues. V lost 5 bases, J lost 3 bases, and 11 bases lay in between. The CDR3 here is CASSIGRYKNIQYF. For the CDR3, the DNA is TGTGCCAGCAGCATAGGACGGTACAAAAACATTCAGTACTTC.

This clonotype has just a few counts. This chain uses TRBV6-1 with TRBJ1-5; tentative D call: TRBD1 (5 bases). V was pared by 5 bases and J by 6 bases, with 20 bases between. Germline V gene data show CDR1 as MNHNS and CDR2 as SASEGT. This CDR3 is built from 16 residues. CDR3 protein: CASSSQPQGAVQPQHF. In nucleotides, the CDR3 is TGTGCCAGCAGTTCCCAACCCCAGGGAGCCGTTCAGCCCCAGCATTTT.